Listed below are T cell receptor beta chains from one sample, sequenced in a study of early T cells in non-severe SARS-CoV-2 infection. A single record per CDR3 protein comes from TCRdb applying MiXCR to the 5' RACE reads. The data show 70,000 or so distinct CDR3 sequences, about 9.5% seen once. This specimen was whole blood, taken at baseline. The receptors were sampled from an adult who was a healthcare worker with PCR-confirmed SARS-CoV-2 infection or an uninfected control (not recorded which). The CDR3 runs from the conserved cysteine through the conserved F or W. Fields, in order: clone size, V gene, J gene, D gene, CDR3 DNA, CDR3 protein. D genes are given only for firm matches. Some rows mark clone size as missing; the rest say once, few, many or name a class of expanded clone.

many	TRBV7-2	TRBJ1-1	NA	TGTGCCAGCAGCTTAGCGGGGGGGTCGAACACTGAAGCTTTCTTT	CASSLAGGSNTEAFF
NA	TRBV19	TRBJ1-5	NA	TGTGCCAGTAGTATATTTATTGAAAAGAATCAGCCCCAGCATTTT	CASSIFIEKNQPQHF
many	TRBV7-7	TRBJ2-3	TRBD2	TGTGCTAGCAGAAAAGATAGCGGGGGGGCGACAGATACGCAGTATTTT	CASRKDSGGATDTQYF
NA	TRBV5-1	TRBJ1-1	NA	TGCGCCAGCGCGTCAGGGGAGGGCACTGAAGCTTTCTTT	CASASGEGTEAFF
many	TRBV5-4	TRBJ2-1	TRBD1	TGTGCCAGCAGCTCCACCGACAGGGAATATGAGCAGTTCTTC	CASSSTDREYEQFF
NA	TRBV2	TRBJ1-5	NA	TGTGCCAGCAATCTAGTCTTCAATGGCAATCAGCCCCAGCATTTT	CASNLVFNGNQPQHF
many	TRBV5-6	TRBJ2-7	TRBD1	TGTGCCAGCAGCTCCGGGACAGGGGGCCGAAGGCAGGAGCAGTACTTC	CASSSGTGGRRQEQYF
few	TRBV5-1	TRBJ2-1	TRBD2	TGCGCCAGCAGCCCGGATCTAGCGGGGGGTGGTGAGCAGTTCTTC	CASSPDLAGGGEQFF
NA	TRBV24-1	TRBJ1-5	TRBD1	TGTGCCACCAGTGATTTCCGGGACAGGGCGGGTGTCCAGCCCCAGCATTTT	CATSDFRDRAGVQPQHF
many	TRBV7-3	TRBJ2-3	NA	TGTGCCAGCAGCTTAATACCCGGGGGCCACACAGATACGCAGTATTTT	CASSLIPGGHTDTQYF
many	TRBV12-3/TRBV12-4	TRBJ2-1	TRBD2	TGTGCCAGCAGTCTCAGGACTAGCGGGGGGCCAAACAATGAGCAGTTCTTC	CASSLRTSGGPNNEQFF
few	TRBV10-3	TRBJ1-5	NA	TGTGCCATCAGGCTTCCTCGCGCGGGCAATCAGCCCCAGCATTTT	CAIRLPRAGNQPQHF
many	TRBV4-2	TRBJ2-3	TRBD2	TGTGCCAGCAGCCCCAGGACTAGCGGGGATGATACGCAGTATTTT	CASSPRTSGDDTQYF
medium-sized	TRBV27	TRBJ1-5	NA	TGTGCCAGCAGTCTGGGCCTGAATCAGCCCCAGCATTTT	CASSLGLNQPQHF
few	TRBV19	TRBJ2-3	TRBD2	TGTGCCAGTAGTCCGACTAGCGGGGGGCCCTCACGGGATACGCAGTATTTT	CASSPTSGGPSRDTQYF
few	TRBV5-1	TRBJ2-3	NA	TGCGCCAGCAGCTTGGTTGGGGGGCGTAGCACAGATACGCAGTATTTT	CASSLVGGRSTDTQYF
many	TRBV6-5	TRBJ2-1	TRBD1	TGTGCCAGCAGTCACGGGACAGGGGGTGACAATGAGCAGTTCTTC	CASSHGTGGDNEQFF
NA	TRBV5-4	TRBJ2-1	NA	TGTGCCAGCAGCTGGGGGATAAGTGGGGATGAGCAGTTCTTC	CASSWGISGDEQFF
many	TRBV30	TRBJ2-7	TRBD1	TGTGCCTGCAGGGACAGGTCGGACGAGCAGTACTTC	CACRDRSDEQYF
many	TRBV20-1	TRBJ2-1	TRBD1	TGCAGTGCTAGGGTCGGGACAGGGAAAGGAGTCAATGAGCAGTTCTTC	CSARVGTGKGVNEQFF